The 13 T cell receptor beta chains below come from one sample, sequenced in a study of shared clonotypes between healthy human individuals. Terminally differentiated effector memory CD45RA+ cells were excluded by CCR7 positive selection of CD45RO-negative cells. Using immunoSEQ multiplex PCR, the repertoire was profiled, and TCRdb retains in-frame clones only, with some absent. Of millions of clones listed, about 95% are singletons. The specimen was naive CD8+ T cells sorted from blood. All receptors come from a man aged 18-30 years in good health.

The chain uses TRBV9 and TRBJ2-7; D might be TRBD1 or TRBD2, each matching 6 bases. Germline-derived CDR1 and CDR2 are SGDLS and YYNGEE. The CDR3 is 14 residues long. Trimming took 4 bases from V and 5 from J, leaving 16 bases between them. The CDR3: CASSPPGGGDEQYF. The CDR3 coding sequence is TGTGCCAGCAGCCCCCCCGGGGGCGGGGACGAGCAGTACTTC.

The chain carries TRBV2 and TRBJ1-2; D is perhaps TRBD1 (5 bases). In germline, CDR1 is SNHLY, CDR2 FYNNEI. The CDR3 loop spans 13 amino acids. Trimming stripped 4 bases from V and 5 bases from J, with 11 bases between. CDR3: CASSVPGLYGYTF. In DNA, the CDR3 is TGTGCCAGCAGTGTTCCAGGGCTTTATGGCTACACCTTC.

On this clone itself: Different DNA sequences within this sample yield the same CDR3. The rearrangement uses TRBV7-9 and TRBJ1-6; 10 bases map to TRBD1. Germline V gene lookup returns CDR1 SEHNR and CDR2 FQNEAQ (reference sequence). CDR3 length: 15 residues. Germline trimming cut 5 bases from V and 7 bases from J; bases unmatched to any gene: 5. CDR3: CASSRGTGDNSPLHF. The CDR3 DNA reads TGTGCCAGCAGCCGGGGGACAGGGGACAATTCACCCCTCCACTTT.

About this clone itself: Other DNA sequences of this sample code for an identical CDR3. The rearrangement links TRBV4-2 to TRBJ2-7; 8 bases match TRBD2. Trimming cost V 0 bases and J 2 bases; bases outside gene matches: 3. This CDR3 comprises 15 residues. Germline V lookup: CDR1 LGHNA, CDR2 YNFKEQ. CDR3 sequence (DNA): TGTGCCAGCAGCCAAGAGCCGGGGGGGGCCTACGAGCAGTACTTC. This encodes CASSQEPGGAYEQYF.

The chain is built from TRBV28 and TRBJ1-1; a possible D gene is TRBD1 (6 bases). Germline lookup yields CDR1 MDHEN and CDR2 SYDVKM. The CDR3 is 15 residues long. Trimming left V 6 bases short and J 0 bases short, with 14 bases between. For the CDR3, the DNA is TGTGCCAGCAGCCTAGGCGGGGGCATGAACACTGAAGCTTTCTTT. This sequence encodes CASSLGGGMNTEAFF.

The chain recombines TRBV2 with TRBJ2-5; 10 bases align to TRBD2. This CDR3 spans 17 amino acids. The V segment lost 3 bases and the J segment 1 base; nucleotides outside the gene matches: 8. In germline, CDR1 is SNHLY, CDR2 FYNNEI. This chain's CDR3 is CASSDLPSGSTQETQYF. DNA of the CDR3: TGTGCCAGCAGTGATTTGCCTAGCGGGAGTACCCAAGAGACCCAGTACTTC.

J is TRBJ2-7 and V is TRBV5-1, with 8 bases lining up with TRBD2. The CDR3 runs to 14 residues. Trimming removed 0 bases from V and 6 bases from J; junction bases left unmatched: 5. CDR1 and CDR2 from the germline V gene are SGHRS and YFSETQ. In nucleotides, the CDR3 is TGCGCCAGCAGCTTGGCCTCGGCGGGAGGCGAGCAGTACTTC. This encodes CASSLASAGGEQYF. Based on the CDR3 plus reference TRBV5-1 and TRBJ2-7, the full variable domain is KAGVTQTPRYLIKTRGQQVTLSCSPISGHRSVSWYQQTPGQGLQFLFEYFSETQRNKGNFPGRFSGRQFSNSRSEMNVSTLELGDSALYLCASSLASAGGEQYFGPGTRLTVT.

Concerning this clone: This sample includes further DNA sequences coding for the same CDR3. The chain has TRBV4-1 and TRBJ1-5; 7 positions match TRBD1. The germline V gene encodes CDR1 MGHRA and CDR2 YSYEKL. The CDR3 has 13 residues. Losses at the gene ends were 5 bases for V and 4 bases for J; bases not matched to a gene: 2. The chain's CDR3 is CASSGTVNQPQHF. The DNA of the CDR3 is TGCGCCAGCAGCGGGACAGTAAATCAGCCCCAGCATTTT.

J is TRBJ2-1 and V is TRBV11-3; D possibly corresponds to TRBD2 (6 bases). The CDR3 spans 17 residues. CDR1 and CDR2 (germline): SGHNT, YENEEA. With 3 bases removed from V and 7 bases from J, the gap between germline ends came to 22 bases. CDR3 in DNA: TGTGCCAGCAGCTTCCGGACTACCCCCGTCGGGGATAATGAGCAGTTCTTC. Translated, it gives CASSFRTTPVGDNEQFF.

This chain's CDR3 is CASWGRGRSGNTIYF. In DNA, the CDR3 is TGTGCCAGTTGGGGCAGGGGTCGCTCTGGAAACACCATATATTTT. The J gene is TRBJ1-3, the V gene TRBV11-2, with D perhaps matching TRBD1 (6 bases). V was pared by 9 bases and J by 0 bases, with 15 bases between. CDR3 length: 15 residues. Germline CDR1 and CDR2: SGHAT and FQNNGV.

The DNA for the CDR3 is TGTGCCAGCAGCTATAGCGCACCTAGAGACGGCCAAGAGACCCAGTACTTC. This encodes CASSYSAPRDGQETQYF. J is TRBJ2-5 and V is TRBV7-6, with TRBD2 as a possible D gene (5 bases). CDR3 size: 17 residues. Deletions cut 4 bases from V and 1 base from J, with 19 bases between. Germline lookup yields CDR1 SGHVS and CDR2 FNYEAQ.

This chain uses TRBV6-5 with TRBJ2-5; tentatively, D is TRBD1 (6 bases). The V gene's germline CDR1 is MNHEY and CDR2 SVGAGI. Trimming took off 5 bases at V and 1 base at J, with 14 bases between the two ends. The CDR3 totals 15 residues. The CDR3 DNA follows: TGTGCCAGCAGTCAAACTACAGGGACCCAAGAGACCCAGTACTTC. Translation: CASSQTTGTQETQYF.

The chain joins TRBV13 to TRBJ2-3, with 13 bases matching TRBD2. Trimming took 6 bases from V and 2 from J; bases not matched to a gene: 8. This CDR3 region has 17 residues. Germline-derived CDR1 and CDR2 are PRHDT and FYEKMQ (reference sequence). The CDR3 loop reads CASSPGLAGVSTDTQYF. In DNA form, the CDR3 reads TGTGCCAGCAGTCCTGGACTAGCGGGGGTCTCCACAGATACGCAGTATTTT.